The clone carrying this T cell receptor (beta chain) was observed at least ten times. Its cognate antigen is unknown. This sample was included in a study of T cells in Graves' hyperthyroidism and ophthalmopathy. Study conclusions and caveats: The model's output predicted ophthalmopathy at a median of roughly 6.9 months prior to onset.

The CDR3 spans 13 residues. Germline-derived CDR1 and CDR2 are SNHLY and FYNNEI. The V segment lost 8 bases and the J segment 8 bases; nucleotides outside the gene matches: 11. Disease duration under 2 months; hyperthyroidism patients were aged 18 to 65. Uncontrolled infection, other autoimmune disease, pregnancy or lactation barred patients from enrollment. A 10 ml volume of fresh peripheral blood provided the PBMCs. TCR beta CDR3 region amplification was performed from RNA transcripts. The TCR CDR3 first-round RT-PCR relied on the HTBI primer set. TCRdb redid the calling of the multiplex PCR reads with MiXCR, one entry per CDR3 protein. The sample carries some 800,000 distinct CDR3 sequences, roughly 40% recorded once.

The sample was blood. The receptor was isolated from a man aged 18 to 29 with Graves' hyperthyroidism. The J gene is TRBJ1-1, the V gene TRBV2; TRBD1 agrees at 7 bases. CDR3 DNA: TGTGCCAGCGAAGTACTCAGGGGGAACGAAGCTTTCTTT. The encoded protein is CASEVLRGNEAFF.